These 26 T cell receptor beta chains were all obtained from the same sample, sequenced in a study of blood T cell repertoires in COVID-19. TCRdb keeps only in-frame clones here, not all; method: immunoSEQ multiplex PCR. The sample carries approximately 33,000 clones, around 90% recorded once. The specimen was peripheral blood. These receptors were obtained from a man aged 55 to 69 with COVID-19, enrolled during active disease.

This chain uses TRBV28 with TRBJ2-1, with 9 bases aligning to TRBD2. The CDR3 loop spans 18 amino acids. Trimming removed 5 bases from V and 8 bases from J; junction bases left unmatched: 19. Germline V gives CDR1 MDHEN, CDR2 SYDVKM. The CDR3 bases are TGTGCCAGCAGTCCTATACGAGCGGGAGGACCATTAATAGATGAGCAGTTCTTC. This translates into CASSPIRAGGPLIDEQFF.

This chain connects TRBV6-1 to TRBJ1-4; tentative D call: TRBD1 (6 bases). Looked up from germline, CDR1 is MNHNS and CDR2 is SASEGT. The CDR3 consists of 14 residues. V gave up 0 bases and J gave up 12 bases, with 14 bases separating them. CDR3 sequence (DNA): TGTGCCAGCAGTGAAGCGCTTCTGGCAGGGGAACTGTTTTTT. Protein product: CASSEALLAGELFF.

The J gene is TRBJ2-1, the V gene TRBV7-9; D is perhaps TRBD2 (5 bases). Trimming removed 5 bases from V and 7 bases from J, with 9 bases in between. CDR1 and CDR2 from the germline V gene are SEHNR and FQNEAQ (reference sequence). The CDR3 covers 12 residues. DNA of the CDR3: TGTGCCAGCAGCCAGGACTTAAATGAGCAGTTCTTC. Translating it yields CASSQDLNEQFF.

The chain has TRBV19 and TRBJ1-5; the match to TRBD1 covers 7 bases. The germline CDR1 and CDR2 sequences are LNHDA and SQIVND (reference sequence). The CDR3 has 16 residues. J was trimmed by 4 bases and V by 7 bases; bases with no gene match: 13. The CDR3 region is CASTLTRDSGNQPQHF. The CDR3 DNA sequence: TGTGCCAGTACCCTAACCCGGGACAGTGGAAATCAGCCCCAGCATTTT.

This chain joins TRBV19 and TRBJ2-3; D not resolved. The CDR3 is 12 residues long. V was pared by 4 bases and J by 3 bases, with 5 bases between. Germline CDR1 reads LNHDA; CDR2 reads SQIVND (reference sequence). CDR3 in DNA: TGTGCCAGTAGTACCTCTACAGATACGCAGTATTTT. It yields the protein CASSTSTDTQYF.

The chain recombines TRBV19 with TRBJ2-1; 10 bases fit TRBD1. The ends lost 5 bases at V and 2 bases at J; junction bases unmatched: 0. The CDR3 sequence is 14 residues long. CDR1 and CDR2 from the germline V gene are LNHDA and SQIVND (reference sequence). This CDR3 is CASSGQGAYNEQFF. The CDR3 DNA is TGTGCCAGTAGTGGACAGGGGGCCTACAATGAGCAGTTCTTC. The variable domain in full, completed from reference TRBV19 and TRBJ2-1, reads DGGITQSPKYLFRKEGQNVTLSCEQNLNHDAMYWYRQDPGQGLRLIYYSQIVNDFQKGDIAEGYSVSREKKESFPLTVTSAQKNPTAFYLCASSGQGAYNEQFFGPGTRLTVL.

In its sample, this clone was seen once. The J gene is TRBJ2-3, the V gene TRBV25-1; 7 positions match TRBD2. Germline trimming cut 0 bases from V and 5 bases from J; bases unmatched to any gene: 8. This CDR3 contains 16 residues. Per germline, CDR1 MGHDK and CDR2 SYGVNS. CDR3 bases: TGTGCCAGCAGTGAATATGGTGGGAGGGCTGGAGATACGCAGTATTTT. This sequence encodes CASSEYGGRAGDTQYF.

The chain joins TRBV6-2 or TRBV6-3 to TRBJ2-2; 8 bases agree with TRBD2. After removal of 5 bases from V and 3 bases from J, the junction contained 8 bases not matched to a gene. This CDR3 is built from 16 residues. Germline V lookup: CDR1 MNHEY, CDR2 SVGEGT. The CDR3 protein is CASSPGGLVYTGELFF. The DNA for the CDR3 is TGTGCCAGCAGTCCCGGGGGACTAGTATACACCGGGGAGCTGTTTTTT.

The chain links TRBV7-2 to TRBJ2-3; D remains ambiguous. Germline values: CDR1 SGHTA, CDR2 FQGNSA. The CDR3 length is 13 residues. Trimming stripped 1 base from V and 5 bases from J, with 7 bases between. Here the CDR3 DNA reads TGTGCCAGCAGCTTAGTCGTACAAGATACGCAGTATTTT. Encoded protein: CASSLVVQDTQYF.

V is TRBV27 and J is TRBJ1-5; D is ambiguous. CDR3 size: 15 residues. Germline CDR1 reads MNHEY; CDR2 reads SMNVEV (reference sequence). V lost 6 bases and J lost 0, with 12 bases in between. As DNA, the CDR3 is TGTGCCAGCAGAGAGGGCAGATATAGCAATCAGCCCCAGCATTTT. Its translation is CASREGRYSNQPQHF.

The genes are TRBV6-5 and TRBJ2-5; a possible D gene is TRBD1 (7 bases). V was pared by 8 bases and J by 5 bases, with 15 bases between. CDR3 length: 13 residues. The V gene's germline CDR1 is MNHEY and CDR2 SVGAGI. The CDR3 DNA is TGTGCCAGCTCTCAGGGGGGTTCGGAGACCCAGTACTTC. This sequence encodes CASSQGGSETQYF.

The rearrangement links TRBV25-1 to TRBJ1-4; D not certain. The CDR3 sequence is 14 residues long. Trimming shortened V by 3 bases and J by 0 bases, and 5 bases separated the two germline ends. Germline CDR1 MGHDK, CDR2 SYGVNS. CDR3 amino acids: CASSDYSTNEKLFF. The CDR3, as DNA: TGTGCCAGCAGTGATTACTCAACTAATGAAAAACTGTTTTTT.

The CDR3, as DNA: TGTGCCAGCTATTCTACTAGCGGGGGACGCCAAGAGACCCAGTACTTC. It codes for CASYSTSGGRQETQYF. The rearrangement uses TRBV2 and TRBJ2-5; 11 positions match TRBD2. This CDR3 spans 16 amino acids. J lost 1 base, V lost 8 bases, and 9 bases had no gene match. CDR1 is SNHLY, CDR2 FYNNEI, per germline.

The chain has TRBV20-1 and TRBJ2-1; D is undetermined. V was pared by 3 bases and J by 7 bases, with 10 bases between. CDR3 size: 12 residues. The V gene's germline CDR1 is DFQATT and CDR2 SNEGSKA (reference sequence). The CDR3 region is CSASLGVNEQFF. The DNA of the CDR3 is TGCAGTGCTAGTCTGGGCGTGAATGAGCAGTTCTTC.

The V call is TRBV11-3, the J call TRBJ1-1; tentatively, D is TRBD1 (5 bases). Trimming left V 4 bases short and J 4 bases short, with 10 bases between. Germline CDR1 SGHNT, CDR2 YENEEA. CDR3 length equals 13 residues. CDR3 protein: CASSSGGSTEAFF. CDR3 DNA: TGTGCCAGCAGCTCGGGGGGGAGCACTGAAGCTTTCTTT. Full variable domain (missing parts from reference TRBV11-3 and TRBJ1-1): EAGVVQSPRYKIIEKKQPVAFWCNPISGHNTLYWYLQNLGQGPELLIRYENEEAVDDSQLPKDRFSAERLKGVDSTLKIQPAELGDSAVYLCASSSGGSTEAFFGQGTRLTVV.

The rearrangement links TRBV28 to TRBJ2-7, with 12 bases lining up with TRBD1. With 3 bases clipped from V and 6 bases from J, the junction kept 9 bases outside the gene matches. The CDR3 has 16 residues. CDR1 and CDR2 (germline): MDHEN, SYDVKM. The DNA for the CDR3 is TGTGCCAGCAGTTTCCCCCTCGGGACAGGGGGCGGCGAGCAGTACTTC. It translates to CASSFPLGTGGGEQYF.

The chain recombines TRBV5-1 with TRBJ2-1, with 11 bases that match TRBD2. In germline, CDR1 is SGHRS, CDR2 YFSETQ. CDR3 length equals 14 residues. J lost 10 bases, V lost 2 bases, and 5 bases had no gene match. CDR3 sequence (DNA): TGCGCCAGCAGCTTAACTAGCGGGAGTAAAGAGCAGTTCTTC. Amino acid sequence: CASSLTSGSKEQFF.

J is TRBJ2-6 and V is TRBV18; possible D gene TRBD1, 6 bases. Trimming left V 1 base short and J 4 bases short, with 26 bases between. This CDR3 region has 21 residues. Per germline, CDR1 KGHSH and CDR2 LQKENI. In nucleotides, the CDR3 is TGTGCCAGCTCACCACTATGGGCGTCCGGGGACACCCCCTCAGGGGCCAACGTCCTGACTTTC. Its protein product is CASSPLWASGDTPSGANVLTF.

The rearrangement links TRBV10-2 to TRBJ1-6; the D gene is possibly TRBD1 (5 bases). The CDR3 spans 13 residues. Germline V gives CDR1 WSHSY, CDR2 SAAADI. Trimming left V 8 bases short and J 6 bases short, with 11 bases between. CDR3 region: CASSQGSNSPLHF. In DNA, the CDR3 is TGCGCCAGCTCCCAGGGTAGTAATTCACCCCTCCACTTT.

The chain links TRBV5-1 to TRBJ2-4; 9 positions match TRBD1. Germline V gives CDR1 SGHRS, CDR2 YFSETQ. V lost 4 bases to trimming and J lost 0 bases; unmatched junction nucleotides: 14. The CDR3 has 19 amino acids. CDR3 loop: CASSPTGTGTYLAKNIQYF. In DNA, the CDR3 is TGCGCCAGCAGCCCGACCGGGACAGGGACATATCTAGCCAAAAACATTCAGTACTTC.

This clone was observed a few times. This rearrangement joins TRBV9 to TRBJ1-6, with a weak D call TRBD1 (5 bases). The CDR3 extends over 15 amino acids. The germline V and J ends were trimmed by 4 bases and 7 bases, with 15 bases remaining between them. From germline, CDR1 is SGDLS and CDR2 YYNGEE. The CDR3 DNA is TGTGCCAGCAGCTTTGGGCAGGGAGGGAATTCACCCCTCCACTTT. Translating gives CASSFGQGGNSPLHF.

This clone was counted a single time. The V and J genes are TRBV9 and TRBJ2-7, with 9 bases that match TRBD1. CDR1 and CDR2 from the germline V gene are SGDLS and YYNGEE. This CDR3 has 14 residues. The junction had 4 bases not matched to a gene; V was cut back by 2 bases and J by 4 bases. Here the CDR3 reads CASSVGTGIYEQYF. The CDR3 DNA reads TGTGCCAGCAGCGTTGGGACAGGGATATACGAGCAGTACTTC.

The chain joins TRBV7-2 to TRBJ2-7; 11 bases match TRBD2. The CDR3 contains 14 residues. CDR1 and CDR2 (germline): SGHTA, FQGNSA. J was trimmed by 7 bases and V by 4 bases; bases with no gene match: 6. The CDR3: CASSSLGTSGEQYF. The CDR3 coding sequence is TGTGCCAGCAGCTCTCTAGGGACTAGCGGAGAGCAGTACTTC. Full variable domain (remainder filled in from reference TRBV7-2 and TRBJ2-7): GAGVSQSPSNKVTEKGKDVELRCDPISGHTALYWYRQSLGQGLEFLIYFQGNSAPDKSGLPSDRFSAERTGGSVSTLTIQRTQQEDSAVYLCASSSLGTSGEQYFGPGTRLTVT.

The chain has TRBV19 and TRBJ2-2; 10 nucleotides align to TRBD2. The trim removed 5 bases at V and 4 bases at J, leaving 7 bases unmatched. CDR1 and CDR2 from the germline V gene are LNHDA and SQIVND (reference sequence). The CDR3 spans 16 residues. The CDR3 reads CASSRSSGSRTGELFF. The CDR3 DNA follows: TGTGCCAGTAGTCGTTCTAGCGGGAGTCGCACCGGGGAGCTGTTTTTT.

The chain joins TRBV28 to TRBJ2-7; D perhaps matches TRBD2 (6 bases). Germline V lookup: CDR1 MDHEN, CDR2 SYDVKM. Trimming shortened V by 1 base and J by 0 bases, and 16 bases separated the two germline ends. This CDR3 has 17 amino acids. CDR3 nucleotide sequence: TGTGCCAGCAGTTTATTCCCCACTAGCCGACCCTCCTACGAGCAGTACTTC. This gives the protein CASSLFPTSRPSYEQYF.

The V call is TRBV5-4, the J call TRBJ1-5, with D possibly TRBD1 on 6 matching bases. Germline assignment: CDR1 SGHNT and CDR2 YYREEE (reference sequence). Trimming pared 4 bases from V and 6 bases from J, leaving 8 bases between. The CDR3 extends over 12 amino acids. DNA for the CDR3: TGTGCCAGCAGCGAACAGGGTCAGCCCCAGCATTTT. Encoded protein: CASSEQGQPQHF.